This TCR beta chain was captured in a study of beta chain features in type 1 diabetes. Study details: Over all samples combined, around 110 million sorted cells were examined.

Sorted populations were all over 98% pure. With respect to this clone: Its cognate antigen is unknown.

The study's findings and limits: PCR might preferentially amplify shorter templates, equally in patients and controls.

As every portion of the isolated RNA was reverse transcribed, the sequencing read expressed TCRB transcripts. The assay was immunoSEQ multiplex PCR, and TCRdb's table has in-frame clones only and misses some. The data hold hundreds of thousands of clones, with 15% to 19% observed a single time. V was pared by 4 bases and J by 1 base, with 8 bases between. CDR3 size: 14 residues. Germline loops: CDR1 SGDLS, CDR2 YYNGEE. Sequenced sample: naive CD4+ T cells from blood. The rearrangement links TRBV9 to TRBJ2-2; perhaps TRBD1 as D (5 bases). This TCR was recovered from a young man in good health. CDR3 protein: CASSSTGNTGELFF. The CDR3 nucleotides read TGTGCCAGCAGCTCCACAGGGAACACCGGGGAGCTGTTTTTT.